This TCR beta chain appears in the sequencing data of a study of OX40 agonist ivuxolimab in advanced cancers. Study-level information: One hepatocellular carcinoma and a couple of cutaneous melanoma patients partially responded.

Germline lookup yields CDR1 LNHDA and CDR2 SQIVND (reference sequence). J was trimmed by 11 bases and V by 4 bases; bases with no gene match: 6. This CDR3 is 13 amino acids long. Points on this clone: Its antigen remains unknown.

The method was immunoSEQ multiplex PCR; TCRdb's version includes in-frame clones alone and lacks a portion of them. Of around 63,000 clones listed, around 91% are singletons. Systemic immunosuppression or a history of autoimmune disease excluded patients. Study results and limitations: The study observed clonal expansion of CD4+ and CD8+ blood T cells by week 6 at 0.1 to 3.0 mg/kg.

Sequenced here: CD4+ or CD8+ T cells sorted from blood, sampled in a trial of the OX40 agonist ivuxolimab. The chain uses TRBV19 and TRBJ1-5, with 9 positions matching TRBD1. The sequence was obtained from an adult with an advanced solid tumor such as melanoma, head and neck, liver or kidney cancer. CDR3 DNA: TGTGCCAGTAGTAGGCCAGGGACAGGGACCCAGCATTTT. It is translated as CASSRPGTGTQHF.